This is a list of T cell receptor beta chains from one sample in a study of graft-versus-host responses after intestinal transplantation. Repertoires were generated with immunoSEQ multiplex PCR, while TCRdb's copy carries only in-frame clones and drops some. Of 80,000 or so clones listed, 92% are singletons. Sequencing was performed on PBMCs, taken 98 days after intestinal transplantation. Receptors were obtained from a human patient who received an intestinal transplant, so some T cells may come from the graft donor. CDR3s include the opening cysteine and the closing phenylalanine or tryptophan. A D gene is named only where the DNA matches it firmly. Size values are once, few and many counts, or a class for expanded clones, and some rows have none.

clone_size d_call j_call v_call cdr3_aa cdr3_nt
. . TRBJ2-3 TRBV15 CATSRAVSWGTDTQYF TGTGCCACCAGCAGAGCAGTCTCTTGGGGCACAGATACGCAGTATTTT
. . TRBJ2-2 TRBV18 CASSPTQGFGEELFF TGTGCCAGCTCACCAACACAGGGTTTCGGTGAGGAGCTGTTTTTT
. . TRBJ1-4 TRBV2 CASSEARGANGANEKLFF TGTGCCAGCAGTGAAGCGCGCGGGGCCAATGGGGCTAATGAAAAACTGTTTTTT
. TRBD1 TRBJ2-1 TRBV27 CASSFHPTGFYNEQFF TGTGCCAGCAGTTTTCACCCGACAGGGTTCTACAATGAGCAGTTCTTC
. TRBD1 TRBJ2-1 TRBV5-1 CASSEGTGENEQFF TGCGCCAGCAGCGAAGGGACAGGGGAAAATGAGCAGTTCTTC
. . TRBJ1-5 TRBV6-1 CASSGMEVFSNQPQHF TGTGCCAGCAGTGGCATGGAGGTCTTTAGCAATCAGCCCCAGCATTTT
. TRBD1 TRBJ1-1 TRBV28 CASINLNLRDRGGWTEAFF TGTGCCAGCATAAATCTCAATCTGCGGGACAGGGGGGGGTGGACTGAAGCTTTCTTT
. TRBD2 TRBJ2-2 TRBV10-3 CATNGGGGELFF TGTGCCACGAATGGGGGGGGCGGGGAGCTGTTTTTT
. . TRBJ2-5 TRBV11-2 CASSFLGRDQETQYF TGTGCCAGCAGCTTTCTCGGGAGAGACCAAGAGACCCAGTACTTC
. . TRBJ1-3 TRBV11-2 CASSHLRDGNTIYF TGTGCCAGCAGCCATTTGAGGGATGGAAACACCATATATTTT
medium-sized . TRBJ2-6 TRBV5-5 CASSLKGTPGANVLTF TGTGCCAGCAGCTTGAAGGGGACACCTGGGGCCAACGTCCTGACTTTC
. TRBD1 TRBJ2-7 TRBV6-1 CASSWDRTYEQYF TGTGCCAGCAGTTGGGACAGGACCTACGAGCAGTACTTC
. TRBD2 TRBJ2-6 TRBV27 CASSPPGLTNSGANVLTF TGTGCCAGCAGTCCTCCGGGACTAACAAACTCTGGGGCCAACGTCCTGACTTTC
. . TRBJ2-3 TRBV6-5 CASSYQGSDTQYF TGTGCCAGCAGTTACCAGGGGTCAGATACGCAGTATTTT
. TRBD1 TRBJ1-2 TRBV29-1 CSVDDRGAYGYTF TGCAGCGTAGACGACAGGGGCGCCTATGGCTACACCTTC
. . TRBJ2-7 TRBV7-9 CASSLAEPYEQYF TGTGCCAGCAGCTTAGCGGAACCCTACGAGCAGTACTTC
. TRBD2 TRBJ2-5 TRBV13 CASVTSGQETQYF TGTGCCAGCGTTACTAGCGGCCAAGAGACCCAGTACTTC
. . TRBJ2-3 TRBV5-6 CASSFRGPSTDTQYF TGTGCCAGCAGCTTCCGCGGACCTAGCACAGATACGCAGTATTTT
once . TRBJ1-1 TRBV29-1 CSVASGSGAFF TGCAGCGTTGCGTCGGGTTCTGGAGCTTTCTTT
. . TRBJ2-1 TRBV5-1 CASSFSVGEQFF TGCGCCAGCAGTTTCTCCGTTGGTGAGCAGTTCTTC
. . TRBJ2-7 TRBV6-5 CASSPGAETSYEQYF TGTGCCAGCAGCCCGGGGGCAGAAACCTCCTACGAGCAGTACTTC
. . TRBJ2-5 TRBV9 CASSVAGQETQYF TGTGCCAGCAGCGTAGCCGGCCAAGAGACCCAGTACTTC
. . TRBJ2-3 TRBV28 CASSFPTSTDTQYF TGTGCCAGCAGTTTTCCAACTAGCACAGATACGCAGTATTTT
few TRBD1 TRBJ1-2 TRBV6-6 CASSYTGQGYYGYTF TGTGCCAGCAGTTACACGGGACAGGGGTACTATGGCTACACCTTC
. . TRBJ1-1 TRBV2 CASRMNTEAFF TGTGCCAGCAGGATGAACACTGAAGCTTTCTTT
. . TRBJ2-5 TRBV20-1 CSARDWETQYF TGCAGTGCTAGAGATTGGGAGACCCAGTACTTC
few . TRBJ1-6 TRBV10-3 CAISRGSNNSPLHF TGTGCCATCAGTAGGGGGAGTAATAATTCACCCCTCCACTTT
. TRBD1 TRBJ1-1 TRBV7-2 CARDREGSTEAFF TGTGCCAGAGACAGGGAGGGGAGTACTGAAGCTTTCTTT
once TRBD1 TRBJ1-6 TRBV11-2 CASSPGGGRIHF TGTGCCAGCAGCCCAGGGGGGGGCAGAATCCACTTT
. . TRBJ1-5 TRBV6-5 CASSRDSNQPQHF TGTGCCAGCAGCCGAGACAGCAATCAGCCCCAGCATTTT
. TRBD1 TRBJ2-2 TRBV4-1 CASSRDRDAGELFF TGCGCCAGCAGCCGTGACAGGGACGCCGGGGAGCTGTTTTTT
. . TRBJ1-3 TRBV27 CASSLVGPSSGNTIYF TGTGCCAGCAGTTTGGTGGGACCGAGCTCTGGAAACACCATATATTTT
. TRBD1 TRBJ2-1 TRBV5-1 CASSPGQGRNEQFF TGCGCCAGCAGCCCGGGACAGGGAAGAAATGAGCAGTTCTTC
. TRBD1 TRBJ1-6 TRBV18 CASSETQGNSPLHF TGTGCCAGCTCTGAAACACAGGGGAATTCACCCCTCCACTTT
. . TRBJ2-1 TRBV18 CASSPTTANEQFF TGTGCCAGCTCACCTACGACAGCCAATGAGCAGTTCTTC
. TRBD1 TRBJ1-2 TRBV4-1 CASSQTGTGFRGGYTF TGCGCCAGCAGCCAAACCGGGACAGGGTTTCGTGGTGGCTACACCTTC
. . TRBJ2-7 TRBV5-4 CASSLGVAYEQYF TGTGCCAGCAGCTTGGGGGTGGCCTACGAGCAGTACTTC
few TRBD1 TRBJ2-7 TRBV5-6 CASRWGTAYEQYF TGTGCCAGCAGGTGGGGGACAGCTTACGAGCAGTACTTC
. . TRBJ2-3 TRBV6-1 CASSEEIARDTQYF TGTGCCAGCAGTGAAGAGATAGCGAGGGATACGCAGTATTTT
. TRBD2 TRBJ2-5 TRBV5-1 CASSFGVASGYQETQYF TGCGCCAGCAGCTTCGGGGTTGCTAGCGGGTACCAAGAGACCCAGTACTTC
. . TRBJ1-1 TRBV12-2 CASRLALITGEGEAFF TGTGCAAGTCGCTTAGCCCTTATCACAGGGGAGGGTGAAGCTTTCTTT
once . TRBJ2-1 TRBV6-5 CATRGLHANNEQFF TGTGCCACGAGGGGCCTACACGCCAACAATGAGCAGTTCTTC
. TRBD1 TRBJ1-5 TRBV6-1 CASSEHLWTGGSNQPQHF TGTGCCAGCAGTGAGCACCTATGGACAGGGGGTAGCAATCAGCCCCAGCATTTT
. TRBD2 TRBJ2-5 TRBV4-1 CASSQPQTAGQETQYF TGCGCCAGCAGCCAACCCCAAACAGCGGGACAAGAGACCCAGTACTTC
. . TRBJ2-3 TRBV9 CASSEEGRVRTDTQYF TGTGCCAGCAGCGAGGAAGGCAGGGTCCGGACAGATACGCAGTATTTT
. . TRBJ2-3 TRBV11-3 CASSLESTDTQYF TGTGCCAGCAGCTTAGAGTCCACAGATACGCAGTATTTT
. TRBD1 TRBJ2-7 TRBV2 CASSERDSSYEQYF TGTGCCAGCAGTGAGAGGGACAGTTCCTACGAGCAGTACTTC
. . TRBJ2-5 TRBV21-1 CASSKVIGGGVQETQYF TGTGCCAGCAGCAAAGTGATCGGCGGGGGGGTCCAAGAGACCCAGTACTTC
. . TRBJ1-3 TRBV30 CAWSQFREGVRNTIYF TGTGCCTGGAGCCAGTTCCGGGAAGGAGTACGAAACACCATATATTTT
. . TRBJ1-1 TRBV6-5 CASKNTITWSTEAFF TGTGCCAGCAAAAACACGATCACCTGGAGCACTGAAGCTTTCTTT
. TRBD1 TRBJ2-3 TRBV4-2 CASSQEGGRTDTQYF TGTGCCAGCAGCCAAGAAGGGGGCCGCACAGATACGCAGTATTTT
. . TRBJ2-3 TRBV6-5 CASSEVPYTQYF TGTGCCAGCAGTGAAGTTCCTTATACGCAGTATTTT
once . TRBJ1-1 TRBV11-2 CATKGGGGLNTEAFF TGTGCCACCAAAGGAGGCGGGGGATTGAACACTGAAGCTTTCTTT
. . TRBJ1-6 TRBV6-1 CASSDPEFSSPLHF TGTGCCAGCAGTGACCCTGAGTTTAGTTCACCCCTCCACTTT
. . TRBJ2-7 TRBV11-2 CASSLYYEQYF TGTGCCAGCAGCCTTTACTACGAGCAGTACTTC
. . TRBJ1-1 TRBV11-2 CASSLMYMNTEAFF TGTGCCAGCAGCTTAATGTACATGAACACTGAAGCTTTCTTT